This T cell receptor (beta chain) came from a study of cytomegalovirus exposure and HLA in healthy donors. Study-wide findings and caveats: Certain sequence variants were highly shared and formed a cluster, and this cluster was likely a sequencing artifact. Per published accounts, TCR beta sequences correctly predicted the HLA-A and HLA-B alleles of most subjects. The study assumed roughly uniform donor sequencing depth for presence/absence analyses.

The PCR had 60 Vbeta and 13 Jbeta primers. This table comes from immunoSEQ multiplex PCR, and its TCRdb copy is limited to in-frame clones, with some not included. The sample holds fewer than 200,000 clones; about 65% are singletons and the top ten take 1.5%. Only a few counts were recorded for this clone. Its antigen remains unidentified. Per germline, CDR1 MNHEY and CDR2 SVGAGI. Trimming took 8 bases from V and 0 from J, leaving 11 bases between them. CDR3 size: 15 residues. The TCR sequence derives from a girl aged 10-17 years in good health and CMV-seronegative. Sample: PBMCs. The rearrangement links TRBV6-5 to TRBJ2-6; possibly TRBD2 for D (5 bases). This chain's CDR3 is CASGRRSSGANVLTF. CDR3 nucleotides: TGTGCCAGCGGGAGACGGAGCTCTGGGGCCAACGTCCTGACTTTC.